This entry features one T cell receptor (beta chain) sequence. Its antigen is as yet unknown. The investigators amplified TCR beta CDR3 regions from RNA transcripts. The HTBI primer set drove a first-round RT-PCR of the TCR CDR3. Using its own MiXCR run on the multiplex PCR reads, TCRdb lists one record per CDR3 protein. The repertoire includes 160,000 or so distinct CDR3 sequences, 9.4% of them detected once, and approximately 20% sits in the top ten. The data were obtained in a study of T cells in Graves' hyperthyroidism and ophthalmopathy. Notes on the study in general: Clonotypes that were expanded in thyroid above 0.001 mostly appeared in blood too.

Hyperthyroidism, newly diagnosed and lasting under 2 months, affected patients aged 18 to 65. Uncontrolled infections, other autoimmune diseases, pregnancy or lactation led to exclusion of patients. Out of roughly 9.1 ml of fresh peripheral blood came the PBMCs. The V gene lost 3 bases and the J gene lost 8 bases, with 13 bases spanning the gap. This CDR3 spans 12 amino acids. Germline CDR1 reads DFQATT; CDR2 reads SNEGSKA (reference sequence). The chain joins TRBV20-1 to TRBJ1-2; TRBD1 is a possible D gene (5 bases). The receptor comes from a woman aged 18-30 years with Graves' hyperthyroidism that later progressed to Graves' ophthalmopathy. Input material: blood. Here the CDR3 DNA reads TGCAGTGCTAGGACAGCCGGGGGGGGCTACACCTTC. Translated: CSARTAGGGYTF.